A single T cell receptor (beta chain) is shown here with its context. Its antigen is still unknown. The data were taken from a study of tumor and adjacent non-tumor tissue in lung cancer. Turning to the study itself: Histology: 11 to 13 adenocarcinoma, a couple of squamous cell carcinoma, 1 small cell lung cancer. Samples averaged roughly 4.4 million productive TCRbeta reads each. General study results and limits: Shorter survival was associated with higher TCR diversity in tumors.

A modified ARM-PCR protocol with three rounds of nested PCR amplified TCRbeta. From the multiplex PCR reads, TCRdb called clonotypes with MiXCR, one entry per CDR3 protein. The table lists some 95,000 distinct CDR3 sequences, 75% to 85% of them singletons. The CDR3 runs to 17 residues. With 0 bases clipped from V and 11 bases from J, the junction kept 12 bases outside the gene matches. From germline, CDR1 is MNHEY and CDR2 SVGAGI. This sample's RNA came from whole unsorted tissue. Distant lung tissue was collected more than 3 cm away from the tumor edge. The chain couples TRBV6-5 to TRBJ2-1; 11 positions agree with TRBD2. This receptor was taken from a man aged 55-75 years with small cell lung cancer. Sequences were obtained from distant non-tumor lung tissue. Here the CDR3 reads CASSYSILGLADSKQFF. DNA of the CDR3: TGTGCCAGCAGTTACTCGATCTTGGGACTAGCGGACAGTAAGCAGTTCTTC.